One and the same sample provided the 14 T cell receptor beta chains below, sequenced in a study of blood T cells in healthy people across ages. A second PCR of roughly 7 to 11 cycles used a sample-barcoded 5' primer and a J-beta primer mix. From the 5' RACE reads, TCRdb called clonotypes with MiXCR, one entry per CDR3 protein. The sample carries approximately 800,000 distinct CDR3 sequences, roughly 50% recorded once. Sequenced input: blood. Receptor source: an elderly man in good health.

In this sample, this clonotype turned up a few times. V and J are TRBV12-3 or TRBV12-4 and TRBJ1-2; 7 bases fit TRBD1. The CDR3 is 14 amino acids. The trim removed 4 bases at V and 6 bases at J, leaving 8 bases unmatched. In DNA form, the CDR3 reads TGTGCCAGCAGTTCCTCTCCGGGACAGAATGGCTACACCTTC. Its translation is CASSSSPGQNGYTF.

This clonotype was found a few times. CDR3 sequence (DNA): TGTGCCAGCAGCTTAGTTAGGCGGGTGGGGCGGGAGCAGTTCTTC. Its translation: CASSLVRRVGREQFF. The rearrangement links TRBV11-2 to TRBJ2-1, with D perhaps being TRBD1 or TRBD2 (5 bases each). CDR3 length: 15 amino acids. Between the trimmed V and J ends, which lost 1 base and 10 bases, there was a span of 17 bases. Germline CDR1 SGHAT, CDR2 FQNNGV.

The J gene is TRBJ2-3, the V gene TRBV15, with D possibly being TRBD1 (6 bases). From germline, CDR1 is LNHNV and CDR2 YYDKDF (reference sequence). The CDR3 is 12 amino acids. Trimming took off 2 bases at V and 9 bases at J, with 9 bases between the two ends. CDR3 sequence reads: CATSRRRGTQYF. CDR3 sequence (DNA): TGTGCCACCAGCAGACGCAGGGGCACGCAGTATTTT. Complete variable domain (other parts from reference TRBV15 and TRBJ2-3): DAMVIQNPRYQVTQFGKPVTLSCSQTLNHNVMYWYQQKSSQAPKLLFHYYDKDFNNEADTPDNFQSRRPNTSFCFLDIRSPGLGDTAMYLCATSRRRGTQYFGPGTRLTVL.

The genes are TRBV6-6 and TRBJ1-4; 7 bases are a match to TRBD1. With 6 bases clipped from V and 8 bases from J, the junction kept 9 bases outside the gene matches. The CDR3 totals 14 residues. Germline CDR1 is MNHNY and CDR2 is SVGAGI (reference sequence). The CDR3 loop is CASRQQGPREKLFF. In DNA, the CDR3 is TGTGCCAGCAGGCAACAGGGGCCTAGGGAAAAACTGTTTTTT.

The genes are TRBV28 and TRBJ1-2, with D perhaps TRBD1 (5 bases). Germline V CDR1 and CDR2: MDHEN, SYDVKM. The CDR3 spans 14 residues. V was cut by 3 bases and J by 6 bases, with 14 bases left in between. CDR3 protein: CASSFWGRADGYTF. CDR3 sequence (DNA): TGTGCCAGCAGTTTCTGGGGCAGGGCAGATGGCTACACCTTC.

This clonotype was seen once. The chain uses TRBV20-1 and TRBJ2-1; 7 bases match TRBD2. CDR3 size: 15 residues. The V gene's germline CDR1 is DFQATT and CDR2 SNEGSKA (reference sequence). With 6 bases clipped from V and 5 bases from J, the junction kept 13 bases outside the gene matches. In DNA, the CDR3 is TGCAGTGCCCAGCTGGGAGCGGGAATCAACAATGAGCAGTTCTTC. Protein sequence: CSAQLGAGINNEQFF.

The rearrangement joins TRBV11-1 to TRBJ2-7; D not resolved. The CDR3 consists of 14 residues. The germline V and J ends were trimmed by 7 bases and 1 base, with 14 bases remaining between them. From germline, CDR1 is SGHAT and CDR2 FQDESV (reference sequence). The CDR3 DNA reads as TGTGCCAGCACCCTCGGCAGTAGGTCCTACGAGCAGTACTTC. Translated, it gives CASTLGSRSYEQYF.

V usage is TRBV4-2 and J usage is TRBJ2-3, with TRBD2 matching 12 bases. V lost 1 base and J lost 14; bases outside the gene matches: 16. This CDR3 comprises 17 residues. Germline V gene sequence: CDR1 LGHNA, CDR2 YNFKEQ. The CDR3: CASSQGGLAGLHRDAYF. CDR3 nucleotide sequence: TGTGCCAGCAGCCAAGGGGGACTAGCGGGTTTGCACAGAGACGCGTATTTT.

About this clonotype: The junction departs from germline at one end; a sequencing error may be responsible. The chain couples TRBV7-3 to TRBJ2-3; the D call may be TRBD1 or TRBD2 (5 bases each). Germline-derived CDR1 and CDR2 are SGHTA and FQGTGA. This CDR3 spans 15 amino acids. CDR3 nucleotides: TGTGCCCGCAGCTTACGGGGAACAGGATTCGATACGCAGTATTTT. As protein: CARSLRGTGFDTQYF.

This clonotype was picked up a small number of times. CDR3 amino acids: CASSLTSGYTDTQYF. The DNA for the CDR3 is TGTGCCAGCAGCCTGACTAGCGGGTACACAGATACGCAGTATTTT. This chain joins TRBV3-1 and TRBJ2-3; 10 positions match TRBD2. After removal of 4 bases from V and 2 bases from J, the junction contained 3 bases not matched to a gene. Germline V gives CDR1 LGHDT, CDR2 YNNKEL (reference sequence). The CDR3 consists of 15 residues.

This clonotype turned up a few times. This sequence joins TRBV29-1 and TRBJ2-3; D gene unclear. With 7 bases removed from V and 1 base from J, the gap between germline ends came to 9 bases. The CDR3 covers 12 residues. Looked up from germline, CDR1 is SQVTM and CDR2 is ANQGSEA. The CDR3 nucleotides read TGCAGCGAGAAACGCGGCACAGATACGCAGTATTTT. It codes for CSEKRGTDTQYF.

This clonotype was found once. This chain connects TRBV7-9 to TRBJ1-4, with TRBD1 identical over 7 bases. The CDR3 length is 18 residues. Germline V gene data show CDR1 as SEHNR and CDR2 as FQNEAQ (reference sequence). J gave up 1 base and V 5 bases, and 13 bases lay outside the gene matches. CDR3 loop: CASSTARDRARTNEKLFF. CDR3 bases: TGTGCCAGCAGCACCGCACGCGACAGGGCCCGAACTAATGAAAAACTGTTTTTT.

This chain links TRBV19 with TRBJ1-1; no firm D call. The CDR3 covers 11 residues. V lost 8 bases and J lost 1, with 5 bases in between. Germline-derived CDR1 and CDR2 are LNHDA and SQIVND (reference sequence). CDR3 protein: CASFWNTEAFF. CDR3 nucleotides: TGTGCCAGTTTCTGGAACACTGAAGCTTTCTTT. The full variable domain, its missing parts supplied by reference TRBV19 and TRBJ1-1, is DGGITQSPKYLFRKEGQNVTLSCEQNLNHDAMYWYRQDPGQGLRLIYYSQIVNDFQKGDIAEGYSVSREKKESFPLTVTSAQKNPTAFYLCASFWNTEAFFGQGTRLTVV.

This chain joins TRBV3-1 and TRBJ2-5; the D is unclear. V lost 2 bases to trimming and J lost 5 bases, with 9 bases between them. This CDR3 is built from 13 residues. Germline V gives CDR1 LGHDT, CDR2 YNNKEL (reference sequence). CDR3 region: CASSQRSVETQYF. CDR3 DNA sequence: TGTGCCAGCAGCCAACGATCAGTTGAGACCCAGTACTTC.